This T cell receptor (beta chain) comes out of a study of T-cell reconstitution after alpha-beta-depleted transplantation in children. It was with unique molecular identifiers that the TCRbeta library was prepared. TCRdb independently ran MiXCR on the PCR reads; one entry per CDR3 protein. The sample lists over 550,000 distinct CDR3 sequences, approximately 10% occurring once. In this sample, this clonotype turned up many times. The receptor's source is a human donor who donated a stem cell graft to a child with acute myeloid leukemia. The input for sequencing was PBMCs from the stem cell graft donor, taken from the stem cell graft.

The DNA for the CDR3 is TGCAGCGTTGATGCGGGAGTTGACGAGCAGTACTTC. Translating it yields CSVDAGVDEQYF. The chain is built from TRBV29-1 and TRBJ2-7, with TRBD2 identical over 7 bases. Germline V lookup: CDR1 SQVTM, CDR2 ANQGSEA. The CDR3 totals 12 residues. V lost 3 bases to trimming and J lost 5 bases; unmatched junction nucleotides: 4.